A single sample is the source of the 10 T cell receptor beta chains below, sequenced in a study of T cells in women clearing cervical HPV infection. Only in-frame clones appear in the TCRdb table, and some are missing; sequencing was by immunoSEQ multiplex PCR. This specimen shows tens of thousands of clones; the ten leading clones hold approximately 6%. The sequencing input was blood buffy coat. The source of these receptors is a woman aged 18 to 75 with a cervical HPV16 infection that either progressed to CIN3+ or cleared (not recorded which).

The sequenced part of the CDR3 DNA is TGCAGCGTGGCCAGAAGTACCTACGAG. Residues: CSVARSTYE. The full-length CDR3 reads as CSVARSTYEQYF. V and J are TRBV29-1 and TRBJ2-7; D is unclear. The observed sequence ends 3 residues before the CDR3 terminus, with the missing tail filled in from the germline J gene. Between the trimmed V and J ends, which lost 6 bases and 2 bases, there was a span of 11 bases. Looked up from germline, CDR1 is SQVTM and CDR2 is ANQGSEA. CDR3 length: 12 amino acids.

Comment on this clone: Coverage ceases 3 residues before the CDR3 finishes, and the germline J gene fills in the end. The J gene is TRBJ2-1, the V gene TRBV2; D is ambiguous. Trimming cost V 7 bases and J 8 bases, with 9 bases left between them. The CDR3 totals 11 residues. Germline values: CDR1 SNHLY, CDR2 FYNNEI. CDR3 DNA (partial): TGTGCCAGCAAAGGTGGCTATGAG. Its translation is CASKGGYE. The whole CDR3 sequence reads CASKGGYEQFF.

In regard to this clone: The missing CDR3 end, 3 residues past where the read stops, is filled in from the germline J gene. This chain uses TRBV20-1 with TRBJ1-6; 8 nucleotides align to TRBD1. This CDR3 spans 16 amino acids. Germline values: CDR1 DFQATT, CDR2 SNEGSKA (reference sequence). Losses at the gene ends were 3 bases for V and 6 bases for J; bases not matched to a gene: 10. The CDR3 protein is CSARNNGQGTNSPLHF. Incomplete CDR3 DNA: TGCAGTGCTAGGAACAATGGACAGGGAACTAATTCACCC.

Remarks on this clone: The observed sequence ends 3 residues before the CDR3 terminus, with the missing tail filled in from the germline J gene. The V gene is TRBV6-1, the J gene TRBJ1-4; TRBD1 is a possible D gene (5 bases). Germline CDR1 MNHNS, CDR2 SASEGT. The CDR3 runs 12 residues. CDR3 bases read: TGTGCCAGCAGTGGGGACTGGAGTAAA. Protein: CASSGDWSK. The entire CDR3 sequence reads CASSGDWSKLFF.

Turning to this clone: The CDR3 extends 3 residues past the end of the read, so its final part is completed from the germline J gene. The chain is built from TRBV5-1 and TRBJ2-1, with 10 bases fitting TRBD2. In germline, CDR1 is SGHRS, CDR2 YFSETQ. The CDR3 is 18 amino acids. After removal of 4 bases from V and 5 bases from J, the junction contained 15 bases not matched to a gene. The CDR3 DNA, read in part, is TGCGCCAGCAGCCCCAAAACGAGCGGGAGGGCATATAACAATGAG. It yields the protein CASSPKTSGRAYNNE. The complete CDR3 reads CASSPKTSGRAYNNEQFF.

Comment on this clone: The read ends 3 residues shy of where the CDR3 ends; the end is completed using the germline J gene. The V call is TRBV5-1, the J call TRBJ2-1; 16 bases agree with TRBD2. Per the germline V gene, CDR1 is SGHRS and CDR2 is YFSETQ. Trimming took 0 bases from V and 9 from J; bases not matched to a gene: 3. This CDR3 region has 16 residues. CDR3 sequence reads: CASSLGGTSGRGEQFF. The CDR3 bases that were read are TGCGCCAGCAGCTTGGGAGGGACTAGCGGGAGGGGTGAG.

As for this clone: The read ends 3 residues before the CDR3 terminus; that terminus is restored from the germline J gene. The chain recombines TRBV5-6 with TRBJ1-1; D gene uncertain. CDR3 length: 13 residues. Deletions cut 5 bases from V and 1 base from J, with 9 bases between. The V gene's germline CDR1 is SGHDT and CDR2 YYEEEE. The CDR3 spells CASSSRKNTEAFF. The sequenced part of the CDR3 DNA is TGTGCCAGCAGTTCTCGTAAGAACACTGAA.

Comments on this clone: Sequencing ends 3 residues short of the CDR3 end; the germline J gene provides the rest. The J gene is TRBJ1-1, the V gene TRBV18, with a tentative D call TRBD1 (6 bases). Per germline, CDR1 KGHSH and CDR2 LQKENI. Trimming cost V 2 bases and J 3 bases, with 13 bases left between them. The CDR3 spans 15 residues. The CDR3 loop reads CASSPGVGADTEAFF. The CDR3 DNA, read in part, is TGTGCCAGCTCACCAGGCGTGGGGGCGGACACTGAA.

The CDR3 spells CASSLGGGMNEKLFF. CDR3 bases read: TGTGCCAGCAGCTTAGGCGGGGGGATGAATGAAAAA. The genes are TRBV11-2 and TRBJ1-4, with D possibly being TRBD1 (5 bases). The CDR3 extends 3 residues past the end of the read, so its final part is completed from the germline J gene. This CDR3 contains 15 residues. The ends were cut back, 1 base at V and 5 bases at J, with 11 bases in the middle. Germline V gives CDR1 SGHAT, CDR2 FQNNGV.

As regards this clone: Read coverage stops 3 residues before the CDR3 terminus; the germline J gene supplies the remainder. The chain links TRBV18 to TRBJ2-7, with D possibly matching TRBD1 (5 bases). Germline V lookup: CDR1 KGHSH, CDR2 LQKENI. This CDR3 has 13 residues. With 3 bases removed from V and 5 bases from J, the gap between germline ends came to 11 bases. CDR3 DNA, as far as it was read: TGTGCCAGCTCACCCTTGGCAGGGAACGAG. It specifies CASSPLAGNE. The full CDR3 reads CASSPLAGNEQYF.